The 13 T cell receptor beta chains presented below share a single source sample, sequenced in a study of blood T cell repertoires in COVID-19. The table came from immunoSEQ multiplex PCR; TCRdb's copy has only in-frame clones and leaves some out. This sample carries hundreds of thousands of clones, 75% to 85% of them seen once, and the ten largest clones take 7.4%. Input material: PBMCs or T cells enriched from blood (not recorded which). Every receptor here comes from a woman between 35 and 50 years old with acute COVID-19.

V and J are TRBV5-6 and TRBJ2-1; the match to TRBD1 covers 10 bases. Losses at the gene ends were 0 bases for V and 9 bases for J; bases not matched to a gene: 9. Germline assignment: CDR1 SGHDT and CDR2 YYEEEE. The CDR3 loop spans 16 amino acids. The DNA for the CDR3 is TGTGCCAGCAGCTTGGAGAAGGGACAGGGGAATACTGAGCAGTTCTTC. As protein: CASSLEKGQGNTEQFF.

This chain uses TRBV6-5 with TRBJ2-1; 8 nucleotides align to TRBD1. Germline trimming cut 6 bases from V and 9 bases from J; bases unmatched to any gene: 4. CDR1 is MNHEY and CDR2 is SVGAGI in the germline V gene. The CDR3 length is 12 residues. The CDR3 coding sequence is TGTGCCAGCAGGGACAGGGCCAGTGAGCAGTTCTTC. This encodes CASRDRASEQFF.

This clone was seen more than once but under ten times. The rearrangement links TRBV13 to TRBJ1-2; the match to TRBD1 covers 7 bases. CDR1 is PRHDT and CDR2 is FYEKMQ in the germline V gene (reference sequence). V shed 5 bases and J 7 bases; nucleotides not matched to a gene: 7. This CDR3 region has 13 residues. The CDR3 loop reads CASSPQRGRGYTF. The CDR3 DNA is TGTGCCAGCAGCCCACAAAGGGGGCGTGGCTACACCTTC.

The chain recombines TRBV10-3 with TRBJ1-1; D is unresolved. The germline CDR1 and CDR2 sequences are ENHRY and SYGVKD. Trimming took off 2 bases at V and 8 bases at J, with 15 bases between the two ends. The CDR3 is made up of 14 amino acids. The CDR3 DNA is TGTGCCATCAGTGAGAGGCAGCCCCCAGCGGAAGCTTTCTTT. Translated, it gives CAISERQPPAEAFF.

The chain links TRBV4-2 to TRBJ1-1, with D tentatively TRBD1 (6 bases). Germline CDR1 is LGHNA and CDR2 is YNFKEQ. Trimming stripped 0 bases from V and 4 bases from J, with 12 bases between. The CDR3 extends over 15 amino acids. CDR3 nucleotides: TGTGCCAGCAGCCAAGAGGGGGCCGGGGTCACTGAAGCTTTCTTT. Translating it yields CASSQEGAGVTEAFF.

The chain uses TRBV10-1 and TRBJ2-5; 7 bases map to TRBD1. CDR1 WNHNN and CDR2 SYGVQD come from the germline V gene (reference sequence). V shed 5 bases and J 4 bases; nucleotides not matched to a gene: 10. The CDR3 has 15 amino acids. The CDR3 coding sequence is TGCGCCAGCAGTCCCCGGACAGGACCAGCAGAGACCCAGTACTTC. This codes for CASSPRTGPAETQYF.

The chain is built from TRBV28 and TRBJ2-6, with TRBD2 as a possible D gene (6 bases). CDR3 length: 18 residues. V lost 7 bases, J lost 1 base, and 20 bases lay in between. CDR1 and CDR2 (germline): MDHEN, SYDVKM. DNA of the CDR3: TGTGCCAGCACCCCGGAGGGGCAGGGAAGGTCTGGGGCCAACGTCCTGACTTTC. This gives the protein CASTPEGQGRSGANVLTF.

The V call is TRBV15, the J call TRBJ2-7, with D tentatively TRBD2 (5 bases). The CDR3 length is 13 residues. Germline CDR1 and CDR2: LNHNV and YYDKDF (reference sequence). V lost 0 bases and J lost 7, with 10 bases in between. Here the CDR3 DNA reads TGTGCCACCAGCAGAGATCGCGGGCAGGAGCAGTACTTC. Translated, it gives CATSRDRGQEQYF.

The rearrangement links TRBV27 to TRBJ1-2; D may be TRBD1 (5 bases). V lost 3 bases to trimming and J lost 4 bases, with 9 bases between them. The CDR3 is 13 amino acids. The germline gives CDR1 MNHEY, CDR2 SMNVEV (reference sequence). The CDR3 region has the DNA TGTGCCAGCAGTTTCGGCCAGGGCTATGGCTACACCTTC. Protein product: CASSFGQGYGYTF.

The chain joins TRBV5-4 to TRBJ2-5; 7 bases agree with TRBD2. There are 15 residues in the CDR3. With V trimmed by 1 base and J by 4 bases, 7 bases remained unmatched. From germline, CDR1 is SGHNT and CDR2 YYREEE (reference sequence). CDR3 sequence: CASSLSALARETQYF. As DNA, the CDR3 is TGTGCCAGCAGCTTGAGCGCACTAGCGCGAGAGACCCAGTACTTC.

The CDR3 DNA reads as TGCGCCAGCAGTCCTGAACCGGGATCTACAGGGACGGGGGAGACCCAGTACTTC. Encoded protein: CASSPEPGSTGTGETQYF. The chain combines TRBV5-1 with TRBJ2-5; D perhaps matches TRBD1 (6 bases). V was pared by 5 bases and J by 5 bases, with 28 bases between. This CDR3 comprises 18 residues. Germline V gene lookup returns CDR1 SGHRS and CDR2 YFSETQ.

This clone was observed a single time. V and J are TRBV3-1 (or the pseudogene TRBV3-2) and TRBJ2-5; 8 nucleotides match TRBD2. V was pared by 4 bases and J by 5 bases, with 9 bases of the junction left unmatched. The CDR3 runs 15 residues. Germline V lookup: CDR1 LGHDT, CDR2 YNNKEL (reference sequence). CDR3 nucleotides: TGTGCCAGCAGCCCAGGCGGGGGGCGGCGGGAGACCCAGTACTTC. Its protein is CASSPGGGRRETQYF.

V usage is TRBV7-9 and J usage is TRBJ1-5, with a weak D call TRBD1 (6 bases). Trimming pared 7 bases from V and 1 base from J, leaving 8 bases between. There are 13 residues in the CDR3. Germline CDR1 SEHNR, CDR2 FQNEAQ (reference sequence). CDR3 in amino acids: CASTQGSNQPQHF. As DNA, the CDR3 is TGTGCCAGCACCCAGGGGAGCAATCAGCCCCAGCATTTT.